The 3 T cell receptor beta chains presented below share a single source sample, sequenced in a study of response to subunit inactivated influenza vaccine. TCRdb analysed the RT-PCR reads with MiXCR anew, one entry per CDR3 protein. Among 150,000 to 200,000 distinct CDR3 sequences, approximately 12% were seen once, and the ten largest hold 25% to 30%. This sample also appeared in a second study, on T cells expressing NK-cell markers. That work adds: UMI-tagged 5'RACE template switching yielded the TCR beta cDNA.

The starting material was CD8+ T cells sorted from PBMCs, obtained approximately 12 days after vaccination. These receptors came from a man aged 45-65 years who received an inactivated influenza vaccine.

This chain joins TRBV27 and TRBJ2-1; D may be TRBD1 or TRBD2 (5 bases each). The CDR3 is 15 residues long. V lost 3 bases to trimming and J lost 5 bases, with 14 bases between them. Germline loops: CDR1 MNHEY, CDR2 SMNVEV (reference sequence). The CDR3 protein is CASSLGPRGHNEQFF. In DNA, the CDR3 is TGTGCCAGCAGTTTGGGGCCCCGGGGCCACAATGAGCAGTTCTTC.

The DNA of the CDR3 is TGTGCCAGCAGCGTAGACGGGACTAGCGACAATGAGCAGTTCTTC. This codes for CASSVDGTSDNEQFF. The V and J genes are TRBV9 and TRBJ2-1; 10 nucleotides align to TRBD2. V was pared by 0 bases and J by 5 bases, with 2 bases of the junction left unmatched. Looked up from germline, CDR1 is SGDLS and CDR2 is YYNGEE. The CDR3 is 15 residues long.

This clonotype was seen a few times. The chain uses TRBV28 and TRBJ2-3; 9 bases are a match to TRBD1. The V and J ends lost 4 bases and 1 base, in that order; junction bases with no gene match: 3. Germline V gene sequence: CDR1 MDHEN, CDR2 SYDVKM. The CDR3 length is 15 residues. CDR3 nucleotide sequence: TGTGCCAGCAGTTACACAGGGGGCCGCACAGATACGCAGTATTTT. Translated, it gives CASSYTGGRTDTQYF.